This T cell receptor (beta chain) was captured in a study of shared clonotypes between healthy human individuals. V was cut by 6 bases and J by 0 bases, with 11 bases left in between. This CDR3 contains 14 residues. The germline gives CDR1 SGHNT, CDR2 YENEEA. Sequenced by immunoSEQ multiplex PCR; TCRdb stores in-frame clones only, minus some. The table has approximately 1.5 million clones, approximately 98.5% seen once. Researchers partitioned CD4+ cells into CD45RA+ naive and CD45RA-negative memory subsets. The clonotype originates from a man aged 30 to 39 in good health. V is TRBV11-3 and J is TRBJ1-1, with D hard to call. Sequencing was performed on naive CD4+ T cells sorted from blood. The subset is: CD45RA+ positively selected. CDR3 region: CASSRTDLNTEAFF. As DNA, the CDR3 is TGTGCCAGCAGTAGGACGGACCTGAACACTGAAGCTTTCTTT.